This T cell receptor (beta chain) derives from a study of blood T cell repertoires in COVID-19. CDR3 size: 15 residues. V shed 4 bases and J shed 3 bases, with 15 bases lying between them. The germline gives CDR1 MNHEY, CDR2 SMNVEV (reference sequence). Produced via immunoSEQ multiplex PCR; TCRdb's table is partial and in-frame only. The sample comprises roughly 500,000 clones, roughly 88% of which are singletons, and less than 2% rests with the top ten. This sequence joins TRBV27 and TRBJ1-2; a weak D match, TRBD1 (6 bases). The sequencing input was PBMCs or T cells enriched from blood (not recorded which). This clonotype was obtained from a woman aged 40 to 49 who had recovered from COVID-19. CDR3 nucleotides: TGTGCCAGCAGTTCTCCTTATGGGGGCGACTATGGCTACACCTTC. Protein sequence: CASSSPYGGDYGYTF.